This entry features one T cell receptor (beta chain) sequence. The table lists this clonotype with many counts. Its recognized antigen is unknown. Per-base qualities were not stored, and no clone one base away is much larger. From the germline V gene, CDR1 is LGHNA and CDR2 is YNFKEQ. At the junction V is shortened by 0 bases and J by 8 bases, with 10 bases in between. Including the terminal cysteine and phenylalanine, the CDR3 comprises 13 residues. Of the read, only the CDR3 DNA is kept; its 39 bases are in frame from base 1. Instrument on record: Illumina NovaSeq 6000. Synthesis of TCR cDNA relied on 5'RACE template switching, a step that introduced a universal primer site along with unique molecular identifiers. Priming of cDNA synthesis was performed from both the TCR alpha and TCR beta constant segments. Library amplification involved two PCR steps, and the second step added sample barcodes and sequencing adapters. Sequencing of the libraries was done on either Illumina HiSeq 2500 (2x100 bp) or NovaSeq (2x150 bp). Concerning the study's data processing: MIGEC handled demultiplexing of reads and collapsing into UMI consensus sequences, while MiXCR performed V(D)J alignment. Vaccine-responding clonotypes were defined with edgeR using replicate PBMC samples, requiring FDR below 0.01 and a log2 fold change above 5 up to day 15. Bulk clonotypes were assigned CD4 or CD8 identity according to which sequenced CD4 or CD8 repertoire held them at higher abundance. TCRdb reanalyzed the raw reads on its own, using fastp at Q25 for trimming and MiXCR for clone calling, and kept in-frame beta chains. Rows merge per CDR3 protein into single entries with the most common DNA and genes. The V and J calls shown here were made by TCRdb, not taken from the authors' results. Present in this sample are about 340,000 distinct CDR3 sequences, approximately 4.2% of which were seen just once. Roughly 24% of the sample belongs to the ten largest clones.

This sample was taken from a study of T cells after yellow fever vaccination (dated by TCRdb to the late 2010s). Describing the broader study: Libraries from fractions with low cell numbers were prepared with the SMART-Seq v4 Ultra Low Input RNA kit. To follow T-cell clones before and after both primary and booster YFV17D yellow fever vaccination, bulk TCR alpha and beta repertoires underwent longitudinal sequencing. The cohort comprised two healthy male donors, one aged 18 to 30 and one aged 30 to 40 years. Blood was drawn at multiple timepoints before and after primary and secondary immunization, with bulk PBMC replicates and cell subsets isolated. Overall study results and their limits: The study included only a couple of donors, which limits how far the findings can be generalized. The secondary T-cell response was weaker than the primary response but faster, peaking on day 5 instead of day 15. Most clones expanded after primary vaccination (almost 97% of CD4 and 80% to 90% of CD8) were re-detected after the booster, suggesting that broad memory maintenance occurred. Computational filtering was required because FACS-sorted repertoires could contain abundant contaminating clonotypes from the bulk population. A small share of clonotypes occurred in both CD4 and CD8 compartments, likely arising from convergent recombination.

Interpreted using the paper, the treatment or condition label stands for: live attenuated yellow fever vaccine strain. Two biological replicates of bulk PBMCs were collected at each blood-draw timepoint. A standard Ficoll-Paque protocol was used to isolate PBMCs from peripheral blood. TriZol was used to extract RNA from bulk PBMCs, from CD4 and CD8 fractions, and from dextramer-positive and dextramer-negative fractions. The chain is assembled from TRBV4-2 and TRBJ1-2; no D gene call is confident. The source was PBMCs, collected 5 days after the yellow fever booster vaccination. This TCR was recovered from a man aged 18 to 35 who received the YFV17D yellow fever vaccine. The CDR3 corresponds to CASSQDWGRGYTF. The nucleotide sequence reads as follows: TGTGCCAGCAGCCAAGATTGGGGAAGGGGCTACACCTTC.